This T cell receptor (beta chain) was profiled in a study of cytomegalovirus exposure and HLA in healthy donors. PCR employed 60 Vbeta and 13 Jbeta primers. Method: immunoSEQ multiplex PCR; TCRdb's copy keeps in-frame clones and lacks some. This sample has more than 140,000 clones; almost 85% occur once, and the top ten carry roughly 3.2%. Everyone who donated was a healthy bone marrow donor. V shed 3 bases and J 1 base; nucleotides not matched to a gene: 1. The CDR3 is 15 residues long. CDR1 is LNHDA and CDR2 is SQIVND in the germline V gene (reference sequence). Sequencing input: PBMCs. The rearrangement links TRBV19 to TRBJ2-3; 10 nucleotides align to TRBD1. This TCR came from a man between 18 and 29 years old in good health and CMV-seropositive. CDR3 protein: CASSIGTGGTDTQYF. The CDR3 DNA sequence: TGTGCCAGTAGTATCGGGACAGGGGGCACAGATACGCAGTATTTT. The entire variable domain, with the rest obtained from reference TRBV19 and TRBJ2-3, is as follows: DGGITQSPKYLFRKEGQNVTLSCEQNLNHDAMYWYRQDPGQGLRLIYYSQIVNDFQKGDIAEGYSVSREKKESFPLTVTSAQKNPTAFYLCASSIGTGGTDTQYFGPGTRLTVL.